The source of this T cell receptor beta chain is a study of T cells after posttransplantation cyclophosphamide (dated by TCRdb to between 2015 and 2016). Regarding the research as a whole: Using TRB sequencing, the study followed how the T cell repertoire reconstituted after myeloablative bone marrow transplantation in which posttransplantation cyclophosphamide served as GVHD prophylaxis. Samples from roughly 32 PTCy-treated patients, along with samples from around 16 of their related bone marrow donors, underwent antigen receptor sequencing. TRB sequencing was performed on blood from all 35 or so PTCy patients with 1-year posttransplant specimens. In 3 patients, TRB sequencing was also performed on up to roughly 3 more blood samples taken 2 to 5.2 years after transplant, and in 4 patients, pretransplant blood was also TRB-sequenced. Because TRA and TRB clonality correlated tightly in 9 samples, the subsequent TCR analyses were limited to TRB only. Public TRB sequences were compared against a database of over 3,600 sequences linked to responses to pathogens, tumor antigens, self-antigens and alloantigens.

Related bone marrow donors provided peripheral blood samples on the day of marrow donation. Peripheral blood and bone marrow mononuclear cells were isolated by Ficoll-Hypaque density centrifugation and cryopreserved. What the work shows at the level of the full study, not this receptor alone: Across 35 to 45 patients, TRB clonality was highly associated with recipient CMV seropositivity and CMV reactivation, and diversity in PTCy patients was similar to diversity in CNI/methotrexate controls. Donor-recipient similarity was low at 1-2 months but rose over the first year, and later blood repertoires were often dominated by donor CD8+ memory clones. The TRB repertoires of T cells infiltrating skin or GI tract showed only limited overlap with the TRB repertoires of T cells in blood.

At least ten counts were recorded for this clone. Its antigen remains unidentified. Within one base of it there is no much larger clone, and no base qualities were kept. TRB sequencing was run on genomic DNA with either the immunoSEQ assay at survey resolution or the hsTCRB kit. Per the original workflow: Initial read processing used immunoSEQ software, and repertoire analyses used the LymphoSeq R package. Clonality was computed as 1 minus normalized Shannon entropy, and a Gini coefficient was also calculated for each TRB dataset. Phenotypes of unsorted samples were inferred by mapping TRB sequences from sorted subsets of the recipient or donor onto unsorted samples of the same recipient. Not all clones reach the TCRdb copy of this immuneACCESS table, which keeps in-frame sequences only. Checked studies attribute under half of the gap to unresolved V genes and leave the rest unexplained. Clonal size and the V and J genes are those of that table, whereas D and trimming came from the DNA. There are around 34,000 clones in this sample, and none of them is a singleton. The ten largest clones capture 6.5% to 7% of the sample.

Sequencing was performed on PBMCs. The sequence was collected from a woman aged 45-65 years in good health and a related stem cell transplant donor.

This receptor carries the CDR3 CASSQIVRGWNHELFF. The nucleotide sequence reads TGTGCCAGCAGCCAGATTGTCAGGGGTTGGAATCACGAACTGTTTTTT. The sequence is built from TRBV14 and TRBJ1-4; TRBD1 could be the D gene, as 6 bases match. V lost 3 bases and J lost 12 bases; the stretch between them is 23 bases long. Including the terminal cysteine and phenylalanine, the CDR3 comprises 16 residues. CDR3 DNA is the only sequence kept; it has 48 bases, read in frame from the first base. From the germline V gene, CDR1 is SGHDN and CDR2 is FVKESK.